Given below is one T cell receptor beta chain in context. Its antigen is still unknown. With the Oncomine TCR Beta short-read assay, DNA from cultured CD4+ T cells was sequenced. TCRdb ran MiXCR on the PCR reads and lists one entry per CDR3 protein. Here the sample spans roughly 6,500 distinct CDR3 sequences, approximately 52% being singletons. The CDR3 sequence is 14 residues long. V was trimmed by 4 bases and J by 7 bases, leaving 16 bases between them. The V gene's germline CDR1 is MNHEY and CDR2 SMNVEV (reference sequence). Treatment indicated: approximately nine-day PBMC culture with coronavirus spike peptide pools or control peptides (ViraFEST assay). Collection of the unexposed donor's CD4+ T cells took place before the COVID-19 pandemic (2011-2018). ViraFEST used peptide pools to expand antigen-specific T cells, then sequenced TCRs. This sample is drawn from a study of vaccination and CD4 T cells after COVID-19. Overall study context: Stimulation used overlapping spike peptides from SARS-CoV-2, HCoV-NL63, HCoV-OC43 and HCoV-229E.

The chain has TRBV27 and TRBJ1-1; D is perhaps TRBD1 (6 bases). The sample comprised CD4+ T cells from blood, cultured in vitro. This TCR derives from a human donor in good health. The CDR3 sequence: CASSSLSQGIEAFF. The CDR3 bases are TGTGCCAGCAGTTCACTATCACAGGGAATTGAAGCTTTCTTT.